These 5 T cell receptor beta chains were sequenced from one sample in a study of cytomegalovirus exposure and HLA in healthy donors. PCR primers comprised 60 Vbeta and 13 Jbeta primers. The data were produced by immunoSEQ multiplex PCR, yet TCRdb's version contains in-frame clones alone and is incomplete. The sample holds roughly 160,000 clones, over 60% seen once. The specimen was PBMCs. These receptors were taken from a young woman in good health and CMV-seronegative.

CDR3 in DNA: TGTGCCAGTGCCCGGGACAATGAGCAGTTCTTC. Amino acids: CASARDNEQFF. The chain links TRBV28 to TRBJ2-1; D unclear. Germline CDR1 MDHEN, CDR2 SYDVKM. The CDR3 is 11 amino acids. Trimming shortened V by 9 bases and J by 5 bases, and 8 bases separated the two germline ends.

This CDR3 is CASSPLAGEPYNEQFF. Here the CDR3 DNA reads TGTGCCAGCAGCCCCCTAGCGGGAGAACCCTACAATGAGCAGTTCTTC. The V and J genes are TRBV7-9 and TRBJ2-1; 10 nucleotides match TRBD2. V gave up 5 bases and J gave up 2 bases; unmatched junction bases: 6. Germline V lookup: CDR1 SEHNR, CDR2 FQNEAQ (reference sequence). The CDR3 extends over 16 amino acids.

The chain joins TRBV6-1 to TRBJ2-3; 13 positions agree with TRBD2. V lost 6 bases, J lost 6 bases, and 3 bases stayed unmatched. The germline V gene has CDR1 MNHNS and CDR2 SASEGT. This CDR3 contains 14 residues. The CDR3: CASRGTSGVDTQYF. The CDR3, as DNA: TGTGCCAGCAGGGGGACTAGCGGGGTGGATACGCAGTATTTT.

J is TRBJ2-1 and V is TRBV19, with 9 bases aligning to TRBD2. Germline-derived CDR1 and CDR2 are LNHDA and SQIVND (reference sequence). This CDR3 is 16 amino acids long. After removal of 4 bases from V and 6 bases from J, the junction contained 10 bases not matched to a gene. The chain's CDR3 is CASSTSHAGGGNEQFF. The CDR3 nucleotides are TGTGCCAGTAGTACTTCCCATGCGGGAGGGGGCAATGAGCAGTTCTTC.

The chain couples TRBV6-6 to TRBJ1-1; a possible D gene is TRBD1 (5 bases). Germline V gene data show CDR1 as MNHNY and CDR2 as SVGAGI (reference sequence). The CDR3 extends over 15 amino acids. V was trimmed by 0 bases and J by 3 bases, leaving 11 bases between them. In DNA, the CDR3 is TGTGCCAGCAGTTACTCGTCAGGGAGGTACACTGAAGCTTTCTTT. It encodes CASSYSSGRYTEAFF.